This TCR beta chain came from a study of cytomegalovirus exposure and HLA in healthy donors. 60 Vbeta and 13 Jbeta primers were used in PCR. Using immunoSEQ multiplex PCR, the repertoire was profiled, and TCRdb retains in-frame clones only, with some absent. This sample has about 55,000 clones, with 82% found just once. General observations from the study: TCR beta V- and J-gene trimming was later associated with a missense DCLRE1C variant.

Concerning this clone itself: Its antigen is currently unknown.

V shed 0 bases and J shed 8 bases, with 20 bases lying between them. The CDR3 runs 17 residues. CDR1 is SGHTA and CDR2 is FQGNSA in the germline V gene. The sequence derives from a young man in good health and CMV-seronegative. The chain has TRBV7-2 and TRBJ2-1; D unclear. The sample comprised PBMCs. The CDR3 is CASSLAPSGVLPDEQFF. The CDR3 DNA is TGTGCCAGCAGCTTAGCCCCTTCGGGTGTATTGCCGGATGAGCAGTTCTTC.